Sequencing of this TCR beta chain was carried out in a study of shared clonotypes between healthy human individuals. Overall study results and limits: Few donors restricted represented genetic and exposure-history diversity. Apart from blood, nothing was sampled; tissue repertoires likely differ.

The study drew its donors from healthy HIV-negative adults without recent acute infections or vaccinations. TCRdb's table, derived via immunoSEQ multiplex PCR, lists solely in-frame clones and lacks some. The data show 2 million to 2.5 million clones, with 85% to 95% seen just once and around 0.38% held by the top ten. As concerns this clone: No antigen is known for it.

The specimen was naive CD4+ T cells from PBMCs. Subset noted: CD45RA+ positively selected. This sequence originates from a young man in good health. Some clones in this sample may be carry-over from other donors' samples.

In nucleotides, the CDR3 is TGTGCCAGCAGGGACGGACTCTTAGCTAACTATGGCTACACCTTC. Amino acid sequence: CASRDGLLANYGYTF. The chain is built from TRBV6-1 and TRBJ1-2, with D unresolved. This CDR3 comprises 15 residues. Trimming shortened V by 6 bases and J by 0 bases, and 14 bases separated the two germline ends. Germline V gene data show CDR1 as MNHNS and CDR2 as SASEGT.